The 13 T cell receptor beta chains given below trace back to one sample, sequenced in a study of molecular identifiers for immune sequencing clone quantification. TCRdb re-called the PCR reads with MiXCR, one entry per CDR3 protein. Of hundreds of thousands of distinct CDR3 sequences in the sample, less than 30% are singletons; the top ten hold about 0.78%. The sample comprised naive CD8+ T cells from blood, with Jurkat cell RNA spiked in. Subset specified: FACS-sorted CD8+CD4-CCR7+CD45RA+ naive T cells. The receptors derive from a human donor in good health. Some libraries in this study had Jurkat cell RNA spiked in.

Notes on this clonotype: The conserved final phenylalanine or tryptophan is absent from the CDR3, which likely points to a read error. The rearrangement uses TRBV13 and TRBJ2-5; 9 bases are shared with TRBD2. The germline V gene encodes CDR1 PRHDT and CDR2 FYEKMQ (reference sequence). CDR3 length: 17 residues. This CDR3 reads CASSHLGSGGREETQYL. The CDR3 DNA follows: TGTGCCAGCAGCCACCTCGGTTCGGGCGGGAGGGAAGAGACTCAGTACCTC.

This clonotype was recorded at least ten times. The rearrangement uses TRBV6-5 and TRBJ2-2; D could derive from TRBD1 or TRBD2 (5 bases each). CDR3 length: 15 amino acids. Trimming removed 6 bases at V and 0 bases at J, with 11 bases between. The germline gives CDR1 MNHEY, CDR2 SVGAGI. The CDR3 is CASSTGRPNTGELFF. CDR3 DNA sequence: TGTGCCAGCAGCACGGGACGGCCGAACACCGGGGAGCTGTTTTTT.

V usage is TRBV7-9 and J usage is TRBJ2-7; 11 bases are a match to TRBD2. After removal of 5 bases from V and 2 bases from J, the junction contained 5 bases not matched to a gene. CDR1 and CDR2 (germline): SEHNR, FQNEAQ (reference sequence). The CDR3 has 15 residues. In DNA form, the CDR3 reads TGTGCCAGCAGCCAAACACTAGCGGGAGCCTACGAGCAGTACTTC. This encodes CASSQTLAGAYEQYF.

In its sample, this clonotype was seen many times. The chain is built from TRBV5-6 and TRBJ1-4; D gene ambiguous. V lost 2 bases and J lost 0, with 11 bases in between. The CDR3 is 16 amino acids. In germline, CDR1 is SGHDT, CDR2 YYEEEE. The CDR3 DNA follows: TGTGCCAGCAGCTTCGTCCCATCCGCAACTAATGAAAAACTGTTTTTT. Amino acids: CASSFVPSATNEKLFF.

The CDR3 is CASSEPGSSSYEQYF. DNA for the CDR3: TGTGCCAGCAGTGAACCAGGCAGTAGCTCCTACGAGCAGTACTTC. This sequence joins TRBV6-1 and TRBJ2-7; D ambiguous. The germline CDR1 and CDR2 sequences are MNHNS and SASEGT. There are 15 residues in the CDR3. The germline V and J ends were trimmed by 2 bases and 0 bases, with 11 bases remaining between them.

Regarding this clonotype: This may come from a read error, since a much larger clone is one base off. The CDR3 protein is CGSSQVVSRGGSYEQYF. The CDR3, as DNA: TGCGGCAGCAGCCAAGTGGTTAGCAGGGGCGGATCCTACGAGCAGTACTTC. The chain links TRBV4-3 to TRBJ2-7; D perhaps matches TRBD1 (6 bases). The CDR3 consists of 17 residues. The germline V gene encodes CDR1 LGHNA and CDR2 YSLEER.

V gene TRBV28 combines with J gene TRBJ1-1, with D hard to call. The CDR3 extends over 15 amino acids. Trimming stripped 3 bases from V and 4 bases from J, with 15 bases between. Germline V gene sequence: CDR1 MDHEN, CDR2 SYDVKM. The CDR3 nucleotides are TGTGCCAGCAGTTTTGATGAGGAGGTGATCACTGAAGCTTTCTTT. Its translation is CASSFDEEVITEAFF.

This clonotype was seen a single time. A much bigger clone sits one base away, suggesting this may be a read error. The chain combines TRBV7-2 with TRBJ2-7; D unresolved. This CDR3 has 17 residues. Germline CDR1 and CDR2: SGHTA and FQGNSA. DNA of the CDR3: TGTGCCAGCAGCTTAGTCCCATGGGAAATTTCCTACTACGAGCAGCACTTC. Protein: CASSLVPWEISYYEQHF.

The chain recombines TRBV27 with TRBJ2-1, with a tentative D call TRBD1 (7 bases). CDR1 MNHEY and CDR2 SMNVEV come from the germline V gene (reference sequence). With 6 bases removed from V and 6 bases from J, the gap between germline ends came to 18 bases. The CDR3 has 15 amino acids. In nucleotides, the CDR3 is TGTGCCAGCAGCCTAGTCCAGGGGGGCCCCAATGAGCAGTTCTTC. Its translation is CASSLVQGGPNEQFF.

The chain has TRBV19 and TRBJ2-7; 7 bases line up with TRBD2. The length of the CDR3 is 15 residues. V gave up 6 bases and J gave up 4 bases; unmatched junction bases: 12. CDR1 is LNHDA, CDR2 SQIVND, per germline (reference sequence). Written as DNA, the CDR3 is TGTGCCAGTAGCGGAGGAGCGGGACCAATATACGAGCAGTACTTC. Its protein is CASSGGAGPIYEQYF.

This chain links TRBV5-6 with TRBJ2-7; maybe TRBD1 (5 bases). V was trimmed by 6 bases and J by 0 bases, leaving 16 bases between them. The germline CDR1 and CDR2 sequences are SGHDT and YYEEEE. The CDR3 contains 15 residues. CDR3: CASNYRMKSSYEQYF. CDR3 DNA: TGTGCCAGCAATTACAGGATGAAAAGCTCCTACGAGCAGTACTTC.

This rearrangement joins TRBV6-2 or TRBV6-3 to TRBJ2-7, with D unclear. Germline lookup yields CDR1 MNHEY and CDR2 SVGEGT. This CDR3 region has 14 residues. Deletions cut 5 bases from V and 5 bases from J, with 16 bases between. The CDR3 DNA is TGTGCCAGCAGTCACTGGGCGAATCAGGACGAGCAGTACTTC. Translation: CASSHWANQDEQYF.

This clonotype came up many times. This chain joins TRBV20-1 and TRBJ2-3; 10 bases are a match to TRBD2. J gave up 6 bases and V 6 bases, and 18 bases lay outside the gene matches. The CDR3 covers 17 residues. CDR1 DFQATT and CDR2 SNEGSKA come from the germline V gene (reference sequence). The CDR3 loop is CSAEAGMISGRRDTQYF. The CDR3 nucleotides read TGCAGTGCCGAGGCGGGGATGATTAGCGGGAGGCGTGATACGCAGTATTTT.